These 19 T cell receptor beta chains came from one sample sequenced in a study of blood T cell repertoires in COVID-19 (dated by TCRdb to 2020 to 2022). The library was generated by the immunoSEQ multiplex PCR assay. The table was pulled from immuneACCESS by TCRdb, which kept in-frame rearrangements only. Such tables lose some clones; where checked, under half of the loss comes from unresolved V genes, and the rest has no known cause. This sample comprises roughly 140,000 clones, approximately 80% of them detected only once. Roughly 2% of the sample lies in the top ten. Sequencing was done on a sample of peripheral blood. The receptors derive from a man in his 70s with acute or convalescent COVID-19.

This clone has just one count. The rearrangement joins TRBV5-1 to TRBJ2-1; 11 nucleotides agree with TRBD2. The germline V gene has CDR1 SGHRS and CDR2 YFSETQ. This CDR3 spans 15 amino acids. V lost 2 bases and J lost 8; bases outside the gene matches: 6. The CDR3 nucleotides read TGCGCCAGCAGCTTTACTAGCGGGGGTGGGGATGAGCAGTTCTTC. Translated, it gives CASSFTSGGGDEQFF.

The V call is TRBV3-1 (or the pseudogene TRBV3-2), the J call TRBJ2-5; 12 bases fit TRBD2. Per germline, CDR1 LGHDT and CDR2 YNNKEL (reference sequence). CDR3 size: 16 residues. Trimming took 4 bases from V and 7 from J; bases not matched to a gene: 10. CDR3 loop: CASSPTSGGPGGTQYF. In nucleotides, the CDR3 is TGTGCCAGCAGCCCAACTAGCGGGGGGCCTGGTGGGACCCAGTACTTC.

The chain uses TRBV12-3 or TRBV12-4 and TRBJ2-2; a weak D match, TRBD2 (5 bases). The CDR3 loop spans 13 amino acids. V was shortened by 2 bases and J by 7 bases, with 8 bases between the two germline ends. The CDR3 reads CASSLNRGGELFF. CDR3 bases: TGTGCCAGCAGTTTAAATCGGGGCGGGGAGCTGTTTTTT.

V is TRBV27 and J is TRBJ1-1; TRBD1 is a possible D gene (5 bases). Between the trimmed V and J ends, which lost 7 bases and 1 base, there was a span of 13 bases. The length of the CDR3 is 14 residues. Germline V lookup: CDR1 MNHEY, CDR2 SMNVEV (reference sequence). DNA for the CDR3: TGTGCCAGCATCTCCAGGGTGGGGAACACTGAAGCTTTCTTT. Its protein product is CASISRVGNTEAFF.

J is TRBJ1-2 and V is TRBV6-6; the match to TRBD1 covers 8 bases. This CDR3 is 14 amino acids long. Germline trimming cut 8 bases from V and 1 base from J; bases unmatched to any gene: 6. CDR1 is MNHNY and CDR2 is SVGAGI in the germline V gene (reference sequence). The CDR3 here is CASETGGYNYGYTF. The CDR3 bases are TGTGCCAGCGAAACAGGGGGTTATAACTATGGCTACACCTTC.

This chain joins TRBV6-5 and TRBJ2-2, with 7 bases lining up with TRBD1. This CDR3 is 14 amino acids long. Germline CDR1 is MNHEY and CDR2 is SVGAGI. V shed 7 bases and J 5 bases; nucleotides not matched to a gene: 7. The CDR3 is CASTWTGWTGELFF. For the CDR3, the DNA is TGTGCCAGCACCTGGACAGGTTGGACCGGGGAGCTGTTTTTT.

In this sample, this clone turned up a few times. The V gene is TRBV5-3, the J gene TRBJ1-4, with TRBD1 as a possible D gene (6 bases). TRBV5-3 belongs to the ORF category, with a function that is uncertain. V was pared by 4 bases and J by 8 bases, with 18 bases between. The CDR3 has 15 residues. CDR3 in amino acids: CARSPLQGWNEKLFF. Written as DNA, the CDR3 is TGTGCCAGAAGCCCATTACAGGGATGGAACGAAAAACTGTTTTTT.

This chain connects TRBV27 to TRBJ1-2, with 7 positions matching TRBD1. The CDR3 is 13 residues long. The junction had 2 bases not matched to a gene; V was cut back by 4 bases and J by 3 bases. Germline loops: CDR1 MNHEY, CDR2 SMNVEV (reference sequence). Here the CDR3 DNA reads TGTGCCAGCAGTTCAGGACAGGACTATGGCTACACCTTC. It is translated as CASSSGQDYGYTF.

CDR3 in amino acids: CASSSSPNTEAFF. The CDR3 region has the DNA TGTGCCAGCAGCTCCTCCCCGAACACTGAAGCTTTCTTT. This sequence joins TRBV7-3 and TRBJ1-1; D ambiguous. V lost 4 bases and J 1 base, leaving 7 bases between the germline ends. CDR3 length: 13 amino acids. CDR1 is SGHTA, CDR2 FQGTGA, per germline. Using reference TRBV7-3 and TRBJ1-1 for the parts outside the CDR3, the full variable domain is GAGVSQTPSNKVTEKGKYVELRCDPISGHTALYWYRQSLGQGPEFLIYFQGTGAADDSGLPNDRFFAVRPEGSVSTLKIQRTERGDSAVYLCASSSSPNTEAFFGQGTRLTVV.

The chain couples TRBV28 to TRBJ1-5, with 7 nucleotides matching TRBD1. V lost 6 bases to trimming and J lost 3 bases; unmatched junction nucleotides: 5. The germline CDR1 and CDR2 sequences are MDHEN and SYDVKM. The CDR3 is 14 residues long. The CDR3 DNA is TGTGCCAGCAGGCGGACAGGCTCCAATCAGCCCCAGCATTTT. The encoded protein is CASRRTGSNQPQHF. Full variable domain (remainder filled in from reference TRBV28 and TRBJ1-5): DVKVTQSSRYLVKRTGEKVFLECVQDMDHENMFWYRQDPGLGLRLIYFSYDVKMKEKGDIPEGYSVSREKKERFSLILESASTNQTSMYLCASRRTGSNQPQHFGDGTRLSIL.

This clone has a count of ten or more. The sample holds other DNA sequences that translate to the same CDR3. V gene TRBV15 combines with J gene TRBJ2-7, with 7 nucleotides matching TRBD1. This CDR3 has 13 residues. CDR1 is LNHNV, CDR2 YYDKDF, per germline (reference sequence). V was pared by 3 bases and J by 3 bases, with 2 bases of the junction left unmatched. In DNA, the CDR3 is TGTGCCACCAGCAGGGACAGGCACTACGAGCAGTACTTC. As protein: CATSRDRHYEQYF. Filled out from reference TRBV15 and TRBJ2-7, the complete variable domain reads DAMVIQNPRYQVTQFGKPVTLSCSQTLNHNVMYWYQQKSSQAPKLLFHYYDKDFNNEADTPDNFQSRRPNTSFCFLDIRSPGLGDTAMYLCATSRDRHYEQYFGPGTRLTVT.

The CDR3 sequence: CASISNRPNTEAFF. DNA of the CDR3: TGTGCCAGTATCTCCAACAGGCCGAACACTGAAGCTTTCTTT. This chain joins TRBV19 and TRBJ1-1, with D possibly being TRBD1 (5 bases). Germline-derived CDR1 and CDR2 are LNHDA and SQIVND (reference sequence). CDR3 length equals 14 residues. Trimming cost V 7 bases and J 1 base, with 13 bases left between them.

J is TRBJ2-7 and V is TRBV5-1, with 9 positions matching TRBD1. The germline V gene has CDR1 SGHRS and CDR2 YFSETQ. V shed 4 bases, J shed 1 base, and the junction held 9 bases outside the gene matches. This CDR3 comprises 16 residues. This CDR3 reads CASSLLQGQGSYEQYF. The CDR3 DNA reads as TGCGCCAGCAGCCTACTACAGGGACAGGGTTCCTACGAGCAGTACTTC.

The V call is TRBV28, the J call TRBJ1-3; D is uncertain. The germline CDR1 and CDR2 sequences are MDHEN and SYDVKM. With 10 bases removed from V and 0 bases from J, the gap between germline ends came to 10 bases. The CDR3 is 13 residues long. DNA for the CDR3: TGTGCCACCTCAGTCAGCTCTGGAAACACCATATATTTT. It translates to CATSVSSGNTIYF.

This clone was detected a few times. The rearrangement links TRBV18 to TRBJ2-1; possible D gene TRBD2, 5 bases. The CDR3 is 15 amino acids. Per germline, CDR1 KGHSH and CDR2 LQKENI. V was clipped by 0 bases and J by 3 bases, with 9 bases between them. The DNA of the CDR3 is TGTGCCAGCTCACCACCGTTCAGCGGCTACAATGAGCAGTTCTTC. It encodes CASSPPFSGYNEQFF. Full variable domain (remainder filled in from reference TRBV18 and TRBJ2-1): NAGVMQNPRHLVRRRGQEARLRCSPMKGHSHVYWYRQLPEEGLKFMVYLQKENIIDESGMPKERFSAEFPKEGPSILRIQQVVRGDSAAYFCASSPPFSGYNEQFFGPGTRLTVL.

This clone occurred a few times. This chain joins TRBV3-1 (or the pseudogene TRBV3-2) and TRBJ2-1; 7 bases are shared with TRBD2. In germline, CDR1 is LGHDT, CDR2 YNNKEL (reference sequence). The CDR3 loop spans 17 amino acids. V gave up 1 base and J gave up 1 base; unmatched junction bases: 7. CDR3 in DNA: TGTGCCAGCAGCCAAGGATTCGCTAGCGGTTCCTACAATGAGCAGTTCTTC. Protein: CASSQGFASGSYNEQFF.

This clone was counted a single time. The J gene is TRBJ2-2, the V gene TRBV7-9; TRBD1 matches 9 bases. V shed 7 bases, J shed 4 bases, and the junction held 10 bases outside the gene matches. In germline, CDR1 is SEHNR, CDR2 FQNEAQ (reference sequence). CDR3 length: 16 amino acids. In DNA, the CDR3 is TGTGCCAGCATCCGGGGGACAGGGCAAGGCACCGGGGAGCTGTTTTTT. As protein: CASIRGTGQGTGELFF.

The V call is TRBV28, the J call TRBJ2-1, with 10 bases that match TRBD1. The ends lost 7 bases at V and 12 bases at J; junction bases unmatched: 15. The germline V gene has CDR1 MDHEN and CDR2 SYDVKM. The CDR3 loop spans 15 amino acids. In nucleotides, the CDR3 is TGTGCCAGCACCCTAAGGGGATTACGGGACAGGGGGCAGTTCTTC. As protein: CASTLRGLRDRGQFF.

The gene calls are TRBV24-1 and TRBJ2-1, with a possible D match to TRBD2 (5 bases). CDR1 is KGHDR, CDR2 SFDVKD, per germline. The germline V and J ends were trimmed by 3 bases and 2 bases, with 7 bases remaining between them. The CDR3 sequence is 14 residues long. The CDR3, as DNA: TGTGCCACCAGTGATACCGGGACCTACAATGAGCAGTTCTTC. Protein product: CATSDTGTYNEQFF.